This TCR beta chain originates from a study of cytotoxic CD8 clonotypes in ibrutinib-treated CLL (dated by TCRdb to the early 2020s). About the investigation overall: The cohort included approximately 15 treatment-naive and some twelve relapsed/refractory patients; about 17 were IGHV unmutated. Responses were partial in 24 patients and complete in 2; after median approximately 69 months follow-up, around 15 stayed in remission and roughly twelve progressed. Response samples were taken after a median of approximately a year on treatment, ranging from roughly 6 to 36 months. On average, each sample yielded 250,000 to 300,000 productive templates and tens of thousands of productive rearrangements. Longitudinal samples were available for about 30% of the 86 trial participants. Cryopreserved peripheral blood mononuclear cells were collected at three points: before therapy, at response, and at either sustained remission or disease progression. Every sample from remission and from progressive disease was obtained while the patients were still on ibrutinib. The paper's findings and limits, for the study overall: Baseline clonality exceeded that of age-matched healthy donors and correlated strongly with circulating CD8+ T-cell counts. Sampling times were not matched between patients in sustained remission and patients whose disease was progressing, and lymph node repertoires were not examined. Public clonotypes were rare and either shrank or stayed stable during treatment, and the rise in clonality at ibrutinib response reflected expansion of private clonotypes. An increase in clonality was observed at ibrutinib response, with clonality remaining stable during sustained remission and falling back toward baseline at progression.

A MiSeq instrument was used for deep resolution sequencing, which targeted depths ranging from 1 in 1 million up to 1 in 200,000 T cells, with coverage averaging 10x for each clonotype. The immunoSEQ hsTCRB Kit was used to generate the TCR beta libraries. The authors processed their data as follows. The data were analyzed with ImmunoSEQ Analyzer and ImmunoSEQ Data Assistant, and V, D and J gene assignments followed IMGT definitions. Clonality, which ranges from 0 to 1, was calculated as one minus the normalized Shannon entropy of productive rearrangement frequencies. Public clonotype analysis was restricted to overrepresented clonotypes comprising at least 0.05% of each patient's repertoire. Thirteen repertoires from age-matched healthy donors, obtained from immuneACCESS, served as clonality controls. TCRdb stores this immuneACCESS table with in-frame sequences only. Part of the clones is absent; in the studies checked, under half of the shortfall reflects unresolved V genes, and no reason is known for the rest. That table furnishes V, J and clone size, whereas the DNA furnished D and trimming. The sample includes 60,000 to 75,000 clones, with less than 95% observed a single time. Around 3.3% of the sample is taken by the ten largest.

From a lookup of the germline V gene, CDR1 and CDR2 are LGHNT and FRNRAP. Its CDR3 holds 13 amino acids, cysteine through phenylalanine. Solely the CDR3 DNA is kept, with 39 bases framed from the first base. V loses 4 bases, J loses 4 bases, and the germline ends lie 8 bases apart. The sample's time point label, decoded: 12 months on ibrutinib. Around 1.8 micrograms of genomic DNA were extracted from cryopreserved PBMCs for TCR beta library preparation. Longitudinal blood samples from CLL patients on ibrutinib monotherapy underwent high-throughput TCR beta sequencing. The patients took part in an open-label, single-center phase 2 trial of ibrutinib monotherapy. Of note for this clone: Its antigen target is currently unknown. It has no much larger one-base neighbor in the sample; base qualities were not kept.

Sequenced here: PBMCs, sampled after 12 months of ibrutinib treatment. The rearranged segments are TRBV12-5 and TRBJ1-3; no D segment can be confidently identified. The origin of this receptor is a human donor with chronic lymphocytic leukemia. The nucleotide sequence reads TGTGCTAGTGGTTCCGGTGGAGGAAACACCATATATTTT. It codes for CASGSGGGNTIYF.